Sequencing of this T cell receptor (beta chain) was carried out in a study of CD8+ T cells in alopecia areata. Stated treatment: oral pan-JAK inhibitor, 5-10 mg twice daily. Punch biopsies of lesional scalp, plus peripheral blood, were taken from alopecia areata patients. Broader study findings: On tofacitinib, scalp clonality and expanded CD8+ clones among top 100 fell significantly.

Worth noting for this clone: The antigen remains unidentified.

cDNA reverse transcribed from extracted RNA served as the sequencing template. Method: immunoSEQ multiplex PCR; TCRdb's copy keeps in-frame clones and lacks some. This sample has about 180,000 clones, with roughly half found just once. The sample consisted of CD8+ T cells sorted from blood, taken between weeks 51 and 52, from a patient treated with tofacitinib. The TCR sequence derives from a human donor with alopecia areata.

The CDR3 sequence is CASSPSHLNEQFF. The CDR3 bases are TGTGCCAGCAGCCCTTCCCATTTGAATGAGCAGTTCTTC. The chain has TRBV27 and TRBJ2-1; D gene uncertain. Germline V gives CDR1 MNHEY, CDR2 SMNVEV (reference sequence). The germline V and J ends were trimmed by 6 bases and 7 bases, with 13 bases remaining between them. CDR3 size: 13 residues.